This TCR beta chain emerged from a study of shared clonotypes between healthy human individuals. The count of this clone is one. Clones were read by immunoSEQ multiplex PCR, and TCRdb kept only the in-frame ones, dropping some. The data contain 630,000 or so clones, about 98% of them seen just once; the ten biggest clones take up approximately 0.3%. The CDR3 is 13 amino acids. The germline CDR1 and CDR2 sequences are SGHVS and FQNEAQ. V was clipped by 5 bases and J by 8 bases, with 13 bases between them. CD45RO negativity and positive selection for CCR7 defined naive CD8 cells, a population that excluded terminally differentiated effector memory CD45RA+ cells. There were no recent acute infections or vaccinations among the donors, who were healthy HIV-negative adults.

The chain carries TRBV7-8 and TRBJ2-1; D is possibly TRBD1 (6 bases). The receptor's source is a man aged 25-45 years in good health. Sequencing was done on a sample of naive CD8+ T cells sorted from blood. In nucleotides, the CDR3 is TGTGCCAGCAGCGCCCACAGGGTCGATGAGCAGTTCTTC. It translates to CASSAHRVDEQFF. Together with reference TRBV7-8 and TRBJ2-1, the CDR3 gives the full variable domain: GAGVSQSPRYKVAKRGQDVALRCDPISGHVSLFWYQQALGQGPEFLTYFQNEAQLDKSGLPSDRFFAERPEGSVSTLKIQRTQQEDSAVYLCASSAHRVDEQFFGPGTRLTVL.